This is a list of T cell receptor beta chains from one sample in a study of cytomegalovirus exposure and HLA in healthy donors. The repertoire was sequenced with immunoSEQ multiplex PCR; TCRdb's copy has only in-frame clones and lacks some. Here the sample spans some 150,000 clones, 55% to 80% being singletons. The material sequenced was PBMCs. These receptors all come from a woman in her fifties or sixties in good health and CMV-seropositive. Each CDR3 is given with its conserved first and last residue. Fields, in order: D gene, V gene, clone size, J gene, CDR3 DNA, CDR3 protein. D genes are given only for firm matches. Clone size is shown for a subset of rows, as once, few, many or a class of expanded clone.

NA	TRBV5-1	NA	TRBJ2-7	TGCGCCAGCAGCTTTTTGGCAGGGAATTACTACGAGCAGTACTTC	CASSFLAGNYYEQYF
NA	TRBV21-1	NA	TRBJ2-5	TGTGCCAGCAGCCCCCATGGGGAGGGAGAGACCCAGTACTTC	CASSPHGEGETQYF
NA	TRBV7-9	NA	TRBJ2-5	TGTGCCAGCAGCCCACAGGGACGGGAGACCCAGTACTTC	CASSPQGRETQYF
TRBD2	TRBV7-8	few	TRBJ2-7	TGTGCCAGCAGCTTAGGGACTGGGAGGGCAGGCGAGCAGTACTTC	CASSLGTGRAGEQYF
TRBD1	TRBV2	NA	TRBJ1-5	TGTGCCAGCAGTGTTAGGCAGGGGGATCAGCCCCAGCATTTT	CASSVRQGDQPQHF
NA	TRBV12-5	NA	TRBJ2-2	TGTGCTAGTGGTCGCGCAGGGAAGGCCGGGGAGCTGTTTTTT	CASGRAGKAGELFF
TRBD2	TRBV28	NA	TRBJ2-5	TGTGCCAGCAGTTTGGAAGCGGGAGGGCCCCGGGAGACCCAGTACTTC	CASSLEAGGPRETQYF
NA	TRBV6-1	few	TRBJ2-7	TGTGCCAGCAAGCGAGGTTTCTACGAGCAGTACTTC	CASKRGFYEQYF
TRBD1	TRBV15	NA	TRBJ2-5	TGTGCCACCAGCGCGGGACAGGGGGCGCGTGAGACCCAGTACTTC	CATSAGQGARETQYF
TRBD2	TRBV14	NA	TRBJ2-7	TGTGCCAGCAGCCGGGGTCTGGTAGCGGGAACCGAGCAGTACTTC	CASSRGLVAGTEQYF
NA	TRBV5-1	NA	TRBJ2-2	TGCGCCAGCTGCCGGGACACCGCTAAATTTAACACCGGGGAGCTGTTTTTT	CASCRDTAKFNTGELFF
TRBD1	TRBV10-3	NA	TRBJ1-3	TGTGCCATCAGTGTGGGGACAGGTGGCTTCTCTGGAAACACCATATATTTT	CAISVGTGGFSGNTIYF
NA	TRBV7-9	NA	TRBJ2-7	TGTGCCAGCAGCCCGCAGGACTTCCTAAGTGCCGAGCAGTACTTC	CASSPQDFLSAEQYF
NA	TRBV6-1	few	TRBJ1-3	TGTGCCAGCAACTACGGGGCTGGAAACACCATATATTTT	CASNYGAGNTIYF
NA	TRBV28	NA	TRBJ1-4	TGTGCCAGCAGAAGAGGAGGAACTAATGAAAAACTGTTTTTT	CASRRGGTNEKLFF
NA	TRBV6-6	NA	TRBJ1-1	TGTGCCAGCAGTTACGGGGTTTTATCAGGGGATCACAGAGCTTTCTTT	CASSYGVLSGDHRAFF
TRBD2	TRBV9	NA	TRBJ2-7	TGTGCCAGCAGCGTAGGGCTAGCGGGGGTCGAGCAGTACTTC	CASSVGLAGVEQYF
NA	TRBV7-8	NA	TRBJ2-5	TGTGCCAGCAGACAACCGGGAAGTAACCCCAACCAAGAGACCCAGTACTTC	CASRQPGSNPNQETQYF
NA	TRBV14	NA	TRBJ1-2	TGTGCCAGCAGCCAAGATCGCAGCTATGGCTACACCTTC	CASSQDRSYGYTF
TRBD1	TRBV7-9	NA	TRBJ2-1	TGTGCCAGCAGCCAGACAGGGGGTTACAATGAGCAGTTCTTC	CASSQTGGYNEQFF
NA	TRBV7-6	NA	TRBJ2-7	TGTGCCAGCAGCTCTCCGGACAGTTCCTACGAGCAGTACTTC	CASSSPDSSYEQYF
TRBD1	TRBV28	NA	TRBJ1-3	TGTGCCAGCAGCCCAGGGACAGGGGGTACTGGAAACACCATATATTTT	CASSPGTGGTGNTIYF
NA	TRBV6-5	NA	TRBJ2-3	TGTGCCAGCAGTTTCCACTTAACAGATACGCAGTATTTT	CASSFHLTDTQYF
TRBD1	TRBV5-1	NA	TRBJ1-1	TGCGCCAGCAGCGGCGCCGGGGACAGAGAAGCTTTCTTT	CASSGAGDREAFF
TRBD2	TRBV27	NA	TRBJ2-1	TGTGCCAGCAGGGATGGCGGGAGACTTAGCGGGTGGGGTGAGCAGTTCTTC	CASRDGGRLSGWGEQFF
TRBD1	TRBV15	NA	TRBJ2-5	TGTGCCACCAGCAGAGATGCAGGGGGCCTGGAGACCCAGTACTTC	CATSRDAGGLETQYF
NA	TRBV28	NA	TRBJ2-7	TGTGCCAGCACTTTTTACGGTACCGCTCGGGAGCAGTACTTC	CASTFYGTAREQYF
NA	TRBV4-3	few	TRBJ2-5	TGCGCCAGCAGCCAAGGATTAGTAGAGACCCAGTACTTC	CASSQGLVETQYF
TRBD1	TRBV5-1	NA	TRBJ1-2	TGCGCCAGCAGCCCAATCACCGGGACAGGGGGGAATGGCTACACCTTC	CASSPITGTGGNGYTF
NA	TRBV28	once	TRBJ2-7	TGTGCCAACAGTCCTCCCCGCTACGAGCAGTACTTC	CANSPPRYEQYF
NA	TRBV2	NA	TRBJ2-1	TGTGCCAGCAGTGAAACTCTAGGATTGAGCTCCTACAATGAGCAGTTCTTC	CASSETLGLSSYNEQFF
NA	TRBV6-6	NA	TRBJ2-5	TGTGCCAGCAGGACTGGAGAGACCCAGTACTTC	CASRTGETQYF
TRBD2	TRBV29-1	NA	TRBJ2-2	TGCAGCGGACTAGCGGGAGTGATTAGCGGGGAGCTGTTTTTT	CSGLAGVISGELFF
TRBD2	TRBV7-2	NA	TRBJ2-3	TGTGCCAGCAGATCGAGTAGCGGGAGGGCCACAGATACGCAGTATTTT	CASRSSSGRATDTQYF
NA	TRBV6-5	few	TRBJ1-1	TGTGCCAGCAGTTTCGGTAGCATGAACACTGAAGCTTTCTTT	CASSFGSMNTEAFF
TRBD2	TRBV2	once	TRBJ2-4	TGTGCCAGCAGGGGGACTAGCGGACTAGCCAAAAACATTCAGTACTTC	CASRGTSGLAKNIQYF
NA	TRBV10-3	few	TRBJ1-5	TGTGCCATCAGTGAAGGCGGTCGCAATCAGCCCCAGCATTTT	CAISEGGRNQPQHF
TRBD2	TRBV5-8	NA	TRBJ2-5	TGTGCCAGCAGCTGGAGGACTAGATTTGGGGAGACCCAGTACTTC	CASSWRTRFGETQYF
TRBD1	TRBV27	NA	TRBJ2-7	TGTGCCAGCAGTTTTGGGGCAGGGGGAGCCTACGAGCAGTACTTC	CASSFGAGGAYEQYF
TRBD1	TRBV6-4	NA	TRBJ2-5	TGTGCCAGCATGGACAGGGAACCAGAGACCCAGTACTTC	CASMDREPETQYF
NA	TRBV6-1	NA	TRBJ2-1	TGTGCCAGCAGTGAAGCTAGCGGACGGAGCGCCTACAATGAGCAGTTCTTC	CASSEASGRSAYNEQFF
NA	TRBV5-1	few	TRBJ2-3	TGCGCCAGCAGCGTCGGAGGGTCCCCTAGCACAGATACGCAGTATTTT	CASSVGGSPSTDTQYF
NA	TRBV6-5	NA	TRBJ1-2	TGTGCCAGCAGTTACTCTAGGGGAACGTCCTATGGCTACACCTTC	CASSYSRGTSYGYTF
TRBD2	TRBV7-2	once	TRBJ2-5	TGTGCCAGCAGCTTAGCTAGCGGGAGCAGGAAGACCCAGTACTTC	CASSLASGSRKTQYF
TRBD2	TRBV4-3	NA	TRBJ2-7	TGCGCCAGCAGCCCCACGGGCCGGGAGGTCCCTTACGAGCAGTACTTC	CASSPTGREVPYEQYF
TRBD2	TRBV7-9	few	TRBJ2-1	TGTGCCAGCAGCTTAGAAGCGGGAAATGAGCAGTTCTTC	CASSLEAGNEQFF
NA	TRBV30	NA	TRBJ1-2	TGTGCCTGGAACCCCGGGGGGTTCTATGGCTACACCTTC	CAWNPGGFYGYTF
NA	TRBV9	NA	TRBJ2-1	TGTGCCAGCAGCGCCGGGAATCTCAACAATGAGCAGTTCTTC	CASSAGNLNNEQFF